This record covers a single T cell receptor (beta chain). Assay: immunoSEQ multiplex PCR; the TCRdb copy retains only in-frame clones and omits some. The repertoire consists of about 380,000 clones, with roughly nine tenths occurring once and the leading ten covering almost 3%. Two consecutive negative NP/OP PCR tests, clearance, or resolved symptoms defined Cohort 3 recovery. These data are taken from a study of blood T cell repertoires in COVID-19. The CDR3 extends over 13 amino acids. Germline V gene data show CDR1 as GTSNPN and CDR2 as SVGIG (reference sequence). V lost 5 bases and J lost 1; bases outside the gene matches: 3.

The chain has TRBV30 and TRBJ2-7, with TRBD2 identical over 9 bases. What was sequenced was PBMCs or T cells enriched from blood (not recorded which). This TCR came from a woman under 40 who had recovered from COVID-19. The CDR3: CAWEAGGSYEQYF. In nucleotides, the CDR3 is TGTGCCTGGGAAGCGGGGGGATCCTACGAGCAGTACTTC.